The 26 T cell receptor beta chains given below trace back to one sample, sequenced in a study of blood T cell repertoires in COVID-19. Libraries were prepared by immunoSEQ multiplex PCR; TCRdb keeps only in-frame clonotypes and omits some of them. This table has some 150,000 clones, roughly 84% appearing once. The sequenced sample consisted of peripheral blood. The receptors come from a human donor in a cohort sampled during active COVID-19.

V usage is TRBV9 and J usage is TRBJ1-2, with TRBD1 matching 9 bases. The CDR3 is 17 amino acids. The germline V gene has CDR1 SGDLS and CDR2 YYNGEE. Trimming at V came to 3 bases and at J to 5 bases, leaving 14 bases not matched to a gene. The CDR3 nucleotides are TGTGCCAGCAGCGCATCACCCTCGGGACAGGGAGAGTATGGCTACACCTTC. Residues: CASSASPSGQGEYGYTF.

The chain employs TRBV3-1 (or the pseudogene TRBV3-2) and TRBJ1-2; TRBD1 matches at 7 bases. V shed 0 bases and J 2 bases; nucleotides not matched to a gene: 0. Germline values: CDR1 LGHDT, CDR2 YNNKEL (reference sequence). The CDR3 extends over 14 amino acids. Here the CDR3 DNA reads TGTGCCAGCAGCCAAGAGGGACAGAACTATGGCTACACCTTC. This encodes CASSQEGQNYGYTF.

J is TRBJ2-5 and V is TRBV5-4, with TRBD2 as a possible D gene (8 bases). Germline loops: CDR1 SGHNT, CDR2 YYREEE (reference sequence). V was trimmed by 5 bases and J by 2 bases, leaving 16 bases between them. This CDR3 comprises 15 residues. The CDR3 loop reads CASSRGGGGQETQYF. CDR3 in DNA: TGTGCCAGCAGTAGAGGGGGCGGGGGGCAAGAGACCCAGTACTTC.

This chain links TRBV4-2 with TRBJ1-2, with 7 positions matching TRBD1. The V gene end was trimmed by 7 bases and the J gene end by 5 bases; junction bases not matched to a gene: 13. The CDR3 is 15 amino acids. The germline CDR1 and CDR2 sequences are LGHNA and YNFKEQ. The CDR3 DNA is TGTGCCAGCACCCCGGTCGGAGGGGGCGCTTATGGCTACACCTTC. Protein sequence: CASTPVGGGAYGYTF.

The chain has TRBV29-1 and TRBJ1-2; the D gene is possibly TRBD1 (5 bases). CDR1 is SQVTM and CDR2 is ANQGSEA in the germline V gene. V gave up 7 bases and J gave up 8 bases, with 17 bases separating them. CDR3 length: 12 residues. DNA for the CDR3: TGCAGCGCCGAAGGTGGGGGGAACGGCTACACCTTC. Amino acids: CSAEGGGNGYTF. Together with reference TRBV29-1 and TRBJ1-2, the CDR3 gives the full variable domain: SAVISQKPSRDICQRGTSLTIQCQVDSQVTMMFWYRQQPGQSLTLIATANQGSEATYESGFVIDKFPISRPNLTFSTLTVSNMSPEDSSIYLCSAEGGGNGYTFGSGTRLTVV.

The chain combines TRBV4-1 with TRBJ1-1; unclear D gene. Germline CDR1 is MGHRA and CDR2 is YSYEKL. V lost 1 base to trimming and J lost 6 bases, with 21 bases between them. The CDR3 runs to 17 residues. CDR3 nucleotides: TGCGCCAGCAGCCAAGGGGTGGCCCTAGCTCGCAAAGCTGAAGCTTTCTTT. Its translation is CASSQGVALARKAEAFF.

A remark on this clone: The germline gene is not matched at one end of the junction; a read error may be the cause. The chain links TRBV7-7 to TRBJ2-2, with 7 nucleotides matching TRBD1. Germline CDR1 is SSHAT and CDR2 is FNYEAQ (reference sequence). CDR3 length: 15 amino acids. The CDR3 DNA reads TGTGCTAGCAGCCCCAGTGACAGGGTGGCCGGGGAGCTGTTTTTT. Translation: CASSPSDRVAGELFF. Full variable domain (remainder filled in from reference TRBV7-7 and TRBJ2-2): GAGVSQSPRYKVTKRGQDVTLRCDPISSHATLYWYQQALGQGPEFLTYFNYEAQPDKSGLPSDRFSAERPEGSISTLTIQRTEQRDSAMYRCASSPSDRVAGELFFGEGSRLTVL.

This chain uses TRBV30 with TRBJ1-6, with TRBD1 matching over 9 bases. The CDR3 spans 16 residues. Germline values: CDR1 GTSNPN, CDR2 SVGIG (reference sequence). With V trimmed by 1 base and J by 9 bases, 10 bases remained unmatched. CDR3 DNA: TGTGCCTGGAGTGGGGGAGGACAGGGGATTGGTTCACCCCTCCACTTT. Translating gives CAWSGGGQGIGSPLHF.

J is TRBJ1-1 and V is TRBV3-1 (or the pseudogene TRBV3-2); D is unresolved. The CDR3 loop spans 13 amino acids. From germline, CDR1 is LGHDT and CDR2 YNNKEL (reference sequence). V was trimmed by 1 base and J by 5 bases, leaving 8 bases between them. The CDR3 bases are TGTGCCAGCAGCCAAGTAGAGGAGACTGAAGCTTTCTTT. Translating it yields CASSQVEETEAFF.

The chain uses TRBV11-2 and TRBJ2-1; D is unclear. The CDR3 runs 12 residues. Germline V gene lookup returns CDR1 SGHAT and CDR2 FQNNGV. The V gene lost 7 bases and the J gene lost 0 bases, with 4 bases spanning the gap. In nucleotides, the CDR3 is TGTGCCAGCACCCACTCCTACAATGAGCAGTTCTTC. Amino acid sequence: CASTHSYNEQFF.

This chain uses TRBV10-3 with TRBJ1-2; 8 bases match TRBD1. V trimming: 7 bases; J trimming: 2 bases; junction bases outside the gene matches: 6. Germline CDR1 reads ENHRY; CDR2 reads SYGVKD. The CDR3 totals 14 residues. CDR3 sequence: CAITRTGLNYGYTF. CDR3 in DNA: TGTGCCATCACCCGGACAGGGTTGAACTATGGCTACACCTTC.

V and J are TRBV3-1 (or the pseudogene TRBV3-2) and TRBJ2-7; possible D gene TRBD2, 6 bases. Trimming took 3 bases from V and 3 from J, leaving 15 bases between them. Germline V lookup: CDR1 LGHDT, CDR2 YNNKEL (reference sequence). This CDR3 region has 15 residues. As DNA, the CDR3 is TGTGCCAGCAGCCACCTCGGGACTCGACACTACGAGCAGTACGTC. Its protein is CASSHLGTRHYEQYV.

This chain uses TRBV7-2 with TRBJ2-3; TRBD2 might be the D (6 bases). The CDR3 is made up of 14 amino acids. Looked up from germline, CDR1 is SGHTA and CDR2 is FQGNSA. Trimming pared 2 bases from V and 2 bases from J, leaving 8 bases between. Here the CDR3 reads CASSLRGITDTQYF. CDR3 bases: TGTGCCAGCAGCTTACGGGGGATCACAGATACGCAGTATTTT.

J is TRBJ1-5 and V is TRBV3-1 (or the pseudogene TRBV3-2); the match to TRBD1 covers 9 bases. Germline CDR1 LGHDT, CDR2 YNNKEL (reference sequence). The length of the CDR3 is 16 residues. After removal of 3 bases from V and 4 bases from J, the junction contained 7 bases not matched to a gene. CDR3 sequence (DNA): TGTGCCAGCAGCCAGGGAACAGGGACAGGGAATCAGCCCCAGCATTTT. This sequence encodes CASSQGTGTGNQPQHF.

The chain recombines TRBV7-2 with TRBJ2-5; D may be TRBD2 (6 bases). Trimming removed 3 bases from V and 4 bases from J, with 15 bases in between. The CDR3 has 15 amino acids. The germline V gene encodes CDR1 SGHTA and CDR2 FQGNSA. The CDR3 loop reads CASSLGGSLAETQYF. CDR3 bases: TGTGCCAGCAGCTTGGGGGGTTCTTTAGCAGAGACCCAGTACTTC. Full variable domain (missing parts from reference TRBV7-2 and TRBJ2-5): GAGVSQSPSNKVTEKGKDVELRCDPISGHTALYWYRQSLGQGLEFLIYFQGNSAPDKSGLPSDRFSAERTGGSVSTLTIQRTQQEDSAVYLCASSLGGSLAETQYFGPGTRLLVL.

In its sample, this clone was seen a few times. The V gene is TRBV19, the J gene TRBJ2-3; D is perhaps TRBD1 (5 bases). Germline assignment: CDR1 LNHDA and CDR2 SQIVND (reference sequence). CDR3 length: 15 residues. V lost 3 bases to trimming and J lost 0 bases, with 10 bases between them. This CDR3 reads CASSIFDRSTDTQYF. The CDR3 coding sequence is TGTGCCAGTAGTATTTTTGACAGAAGCACAGATACGCAGTATTTT.

The chain employs TRBV3-1 (or the pseudogene TRBV3-2) and TRBJ2-1, with 9 bases matching TRBD1. Looked up from germline, CDR1 is LGHDT and CDR2 is YNNKEL (reference sequence). CDR3 length: 16 residues. V shed 0 bases, J shed 2 bases, and the junction held 2 bases outside the gene matches. CDR3 bases: TGTGCCAGCAGCCAAGAGGGACAGGGCCCCTACAATGAGCAGTTCTTC. Protein: CASSQEGQGPYNEQFF.

This clone was counted a few times. The CDR3 DNA follows: TGTGCCAGCAGCTTACTAGCGGGGGGGCCGGGTGAGCAGTTCTTC. It codes for CASSLLAGGPGEQFF. The chain employs TRBV5-4 and TRBJ2-1; 13 nucleotides agree with TRBD2. There are 15 residues in the CDR3. With 2 bases clipped from V and 9 bases from J, the junction kept 5 bases outside the gene matches. Germline CDR1 reads SGHNT; CDR2 reads YYREEE (reference sequence).

This clone came up once. In DNA form, the CDR3 reads TGCAGCGGAAAGACTCCTGCAGGACAGAACTACAATGAGCAGTTCTTC. Protein: CSGKTPAGQNYNEQFF. The gene calls are TRBV29-1 and TRBJ2-1; maybe TRBD1 (6 bases). There are 16 residues in the CDR3. V lost 7 bases, J lost 3 bases, and 22 bases lay in between. In germline, CDR1 is SQVTM, CDR2 ANQGSEA.

The J gene is TRBJ1-2, the V gene TRBV19; 11 positions agree with TRBD1. Germline V gene lookup returns CDR1 LNHDA and CDR2 SQIVND (reference sequence). V was clipped by 3 bases and J by 0 bases; unmatched bases: 3. This CDR3 spans 16 amino acids. The CDR3 region has the DNA TGTGCCAGTAGTATTTTGGGACAGGGGGCTAACTATGGCTACACCTTC. This translates into CASSILGQGANYGYTF.

This clone showed up just once. The chain recombines TRBV24-1 with TRBJ1-2; the D gene is possibly TRBD1 (6 bases). There are 17 residues in the CDR3. CDR1 KGHDR and CDR2 SFDVKD come from the germline V gene. The V and J ends lost 5 bases and 2 bases respectively, with 20 bases between them. In nucleotides, the CDR3 is TGTGCCACCAGTGGCCTAAGGGGGGGCCTAAGCAACTATGGCTACACCTTC. Its translation is CATSGLRGGLSNYGYTF.

The rearrangement joins TRBV6-5 to TRBJ2-5; 9 bases are shared with TRBD1. The J segment lost 6 bases and the V segment lost 10 bases, leaving 12 bases of the junction unmatched. This CDR3 is built from 14 residues. CDR1 is MNHEY, CDR2 SVGAGI, per germline. The DNA of the CDR3 is TGTGCCACGCAGGAGGACAGGGGCGGGCAGACCCAGTACTTC. Its translation: CATQEDRGGQTQYF.

The chain couples TRBV27 to TRBJ1-1; D may be TRBD1 (5 bases). The CDR3 consists of 15 residues. V was cut by 5 bases and J by 5 bases, with 18 bases left in between. Germline assignment: CDR1 MNHEY and CDR2 SMNVEV (reference sequence). The CDR3 DNA follows: TGTGCCAGCAGTCCCACCCGATCCGGGGGAACTGAAGCTTTCTTT. Translating gives CASSPTRSGGTEAFF.

The chain combines TRBV19 with TRBJ1-2; 9 bases map to TRBD1. The V gene's germline CDR1 is LNHDA and CDR2 SQIVND (reference sequence). This CDR3 has 16 amino acids. V lost 7 bases and J lost 6; bases outside the gene matches: 15. CDR3 in amino acids: CASTTSKGQGIDGYTF. The CDR3 DNA follows: TGTGCCAGTACCACCTCTAAGGGACAGGGTATAGATGGCTACACCTTC.

The chain joins TRBV9 to TRBJ1-5, with 7 bases matching TRBD1. Trimming took 4 bases from V and 9 from J; bases not matched to a gene: 7. The CDR3 extends over 13 amino acids. CDR1 SGDLS and CDR2 YYNGEE come from the germline V gene. CDR3 nucleotides: TGTGCCAGCAGCCCCAGTAGGACAGGGCCCCAGCATTTT. It codes for CASSPSRTGPQHF.

This chain connects TRBV19 to TRBJ1-1, with D uncertain. Trimming left V 4 bases short and J 1 base short, with 10 bases between. In germline, CDR1 is LNHDA, CDR2 SQIVND (reference sequence). The CDR3 runs to 14 residues. The CDR3 sequence: CASSNLAGNTEAFF. Here the CDR3 DNA reads TGTGCCAGTAGTAACCTAGCGGGGAACACTGAAGCTTTCTTT.